These 21 T cell receptor beta chains came from one sample sequenced in a study of CXCR3 chemokines and chemotherapy response in bladder cancer. One entry per CDR3 protein, called by TCRdb with MiXCR from the PCR reads. The sample lists 8,000 to 10,000 distinct CDR3 sequences, around 23% occurring once. The sample was gathered from a patient whose treatment included neoadjuvant chemotherapy. The receptors come from a human donor with bladder cancer that did not respond to neoadjuvant chemotherapy.

Many counts were recorded for this clonotype. This rearrangement joins TRBV10-3 to TRBJ2-3; tentatively, D is TRBD1 (6 bases). The CDR3 has 13 amino acids. The germline V gene has CDR1 ENHRY and CDR2 SYGVKD. The V end lost 7 bases, the J end lost 10 bases, and 18 bases lay between the germline ends. The CDR3 DNA reads TGTGCCATCACCCCCCGGACAGCCCATCCGCAGTATTTT. Amino acids: CAITPRTAHPQYF.

This clonotype was recorded many times. The genes are TRBV12-3 or TRBV12-4 and TRBJ2-2; unclear D gene. The CDR3 has 15 residues. Trimming stripped 5 bases from V and 2 bases from J, with 12 bases between. The CDR3 protein is CASSVESHNTGELFF. Written as DNA, the CDR3 is TGTGCCAGCAGTGTAGAATCCCATAACACCGGGGAGCTGTTTTTT.

By share, this clonotype ranks as medium-sized. The V and J genes are TRBV10-3 and TRBJ2-6; 7 nucleotides align to TRBD1. The V segment lost 3 bases and the J segment 0 bases; nucleotides outside the gene matches: 8. The germline CDR1 and CDR2 sequences are ENHRY and SYGVKD. This CDR3 has 18 residues. The CDR3, as DNA: TGTGCCATCAGTGACCTTACCAACAGGGGCTCTGGGGCCAACGTCCTGACTTTC. This gives the protein CAISDLTNRGSGANVLTF.

In its sample, this clonotype was seen many times. A much larger clone differs from this one at a single base, so this may be a read error. This chain joins TRBV5-6 and TRBJ1-1; D is unresolved. Germline V CDR1 and CDR2: SGHDT, YYEEEE. This CDR3 spans 13 amino acids. V was cut by 0 bases and J by 4 bases, with 7 bases left in between. DNA of the CDR3: TGTGCCAGCAGCTTGGGGGGTAGCACTGAAGCTTTCTTT. Amino acid sequence: CASSLGGSTEAFF.

This clonotype is termed medium-sized (0.01 to 0.1%). This chain connects TRBV13 to TRBJ1-5, with 7 bases fitting TRBD1. J gave up 4 bases and V 5 bases, and 8 bases lay outside the gene matches. Germline V gives CDR1 PRHDT, CDR2 FYEKMQ (reference sequence). The CDR3 runs to 15 residues. The CDR3 nucleotides are TGTGCCAGCAGCCAAGCGGGACAGAGGAATCAGCCCCAGCATTTT. Its protein is CASSQAGQRNQPQHF.

By frequency in the sample, this clonotype is medium-sized. The chain combines TRBV29-1 with TRBJ2-1, with D possibly being TRBD1 or TRBD2 (5 bases each). There are 15 residues in the CDR3. CDR1 and CDR2 (germline): SQVTM, ANQGSEA. Trimming removed 6 bases at V and 1 base at J, with 16 bases between. Here the CDR3 reads CSVGRGAGSYNEQFF. The DNA of the CDR3 is TGCAGCGTGGGGCGAGGGGCAGGATCCTACAATGAGCAGTTCTTC.

This clonotype has at least ten counts. This chain joins TRBV5-4 and TRBJ1-2, with D perhaps TRBD1 (5 bases). Germline V gives CDR1 SGHNT, CDR2 YYREEE (reference sequence). The CDR3 contains 13 residues. Trimming left V 3 bases short and J 4 bases short, with 10 bases between. CDR3 coding DNA: TGTGCCAGCAGCTCTGGACAAGGCTATGGCTACACCTTC. Translated: CASSSGQGYGYTF.

V and J are TRBV19 and TRBJ1-2, with a weak D call TRBD1 (6 bases). Germline CDR1 reads LNHDA; CDR2 reads SQIVND (reference sequence). The CDR3 sequence is 13 residues long. Trimming took off 10 bases at V and 4 bases at J, with 16 bases between the two ends. The DNA of the CDR3 is TGTGCCACCCCAGACAGGCATGGCTATGGCTACACCTTC. It encodes CATPDRHGYGYTF.

By proportion, this clonotype is medium-sized. The gene calls are TRBV19 and TRBJ1-2; the D gene is possibly TRBD1 (5 bases). Germline assignment: CDR1 LNHDA and CDR2 SQIVND (reference sequence). The CDR3 contains 17 residues. The germline V and J ends were trimmed by 5 bases and 0 bases, with 19 bases remaining between them. The CDR3 loop reads CASSPQDTALSNYGYTF. In DNA, the CDR3 is TGTGCCAGTAGTCCCCAGGACACGGCCCTATCTAACTATGGCTACACCTTC.

This chain joins TRBV9 and TRBJ2-3; 12 nucleotides match TRBD2. CDR3 length equals 17 residues. Germline trimming cut 4 bases from V and 1 base from J; bases unmatched to any gene: 7. Germline V gene lookup returns CDR1 SGDLS and CDR2 YYNGEE. The CDR3 protein is CASSPGLAGSGTDTQYF. CDR3 nucleotides: TGTGCCAGCAGCCCGGGACTAGCGGGTAGTGGCACAGATACGCAGTATTTT.

By sample share, this clonotype is medium-sized. The gene calls are TRBV6-5 and TRBJ2-2; D is ambiguous. V was clipped by 2 bases and J by 2 bases, with 0 bases between them. Germline lookup yields CDR1 MNHEY and CDR2 SVGAGI. There are 12 residues in the CDR3. CDR3 region: CASSYNTGELFF. For the CDR3, the DNA is TGTGCCAGCAGTTACAACACCGGGGAGCTGTTTTTT.

This clonotype is medium-sized. The gene calls are TRBV6-6 and TRBJ1-3, with D possibly being TRBD1 (6 bases). CDR3 length: 14 amino acids. Trimming took off 11 bases at V and 2 bases at J, with 16 bases between the two ends. Germline V lookup: CDR1 MNHNY, CDR2 SVGAGI (reference sequence). The chain's CDR3 is CAAGVRGAGNTIYF. The CDR3 DNA reads as TGTGCCGCAGGGGTCAGGGGCGCTGGAAACACCATATATTTT.

At least ten counts were recorded for this clonotype. The chain uses TRBV20-1 and TRBJ2-2, with a tentative D call TRBD1 (9 bases). V was shortened by 6 bases and J by 8 bases, with 22 bases between the two germline ends. Germline CDR1 is DFQATT and CDR2 is SNEGSKA (reference sequence). The CDR3 covers 15 residues. DNA for the CDR3: TGCAGTGCCGGGGGGGGACAGGGTGTGGGAGGGGAGCTGTTTTTT. This encodes CSAGGGQGVGGELFF.

At least ten counts were recorded for this clonotype. The V and J genes are TRBV28 and TRBJ2-1; 10 nucleotides agree with TRBD1. J was trimmed by 6 bases and V by 4 bases; bases with no gene match: 6. CDR3 length equals 15 residues. Germline CDR1 and CDR2: MDHEN and SYDVKM. CDR3 bases: TGTGCCAGCAGTTCCCGACAGGGGGCGCCCAATGAGCAGTTCTTC. It yields the protein CASSSRQGAPNEQFF.

Many counts were recorded for this clonotype. V gene TRBV12-3 or TRBV12-4 combines with J gene TRBJ1-1; D remains ambiguous. Trimming removed 3 bases at V and 0 bases at J, with 5 bases between. The CDR3 loop spans 13 amino acids. CDR3 loop: CASSFQLNTEAFF. Written as DNA, the CDR3 is TGTGCCAGCAGTTTCCAATTGAACACTGAAGCTTTCTTT.

This clonotype came up many times. The chain employs TRBV7-9 and TRBJ2-3; D possibly corresponds to TRBD1 (5 bases). CDR1 and CDR2 (germline): SEHNR, FQNEAQ (reference sequence). This CDR3 spans 13 amino acids. Trimming stripped 1 base from V and 6 bases from J, with 8 bases between. The CDR3 sequence: CASSLGPGDTQYF. The CDR3 region has the DNA TGTGCCAGCAGCTTAGGCCCAGGGGATACGCAGTATTTT.

This clonotype is deemed medium-sized. This chain's CDR3 is CASKASGETQYF. The CDR3 bases are TGTGCCAGCAAGGCCTCCGGAGAGACCCAGTACTTC. This chain connects TRBV7-2 to TRBJ2-5, with unresolved D. V lost 7 bases and J lost 4, with 10 bases in between. The CDR3 runs 12 residues. The germline V gene encodes CDR1 SGHTA and CDR2 FQGNSA.

This clonotype was counted at least ten times. The chain links TRBV18 to TRBJ1-3; 9 bases agree with TRBD1. The CDR3 runs to 13 residues. Germline CDR1 and CDR2: KGHSH and LQKENI. Losses at the gene ends were 6 bases for V and 10 bases for J; bases not matched to a gene: 7. CDR3 protein: CASSQGQGRTIYF. CDR3 DNA: TGTGCCAGCTCTCAGGGACAGGGAAGGACCATATATTTT.

This clonotype was seen repeatedly, ten times or more. The J gene is TRBJ2-2, the V gene TRBV10-3, with D tentatively TRBD1 or TRBD2 (6 bases each). Trimming removed 10 bases from V and 3 bases from J, with 18 bases in between. The CDR3 loop spans 15 amino acids. Germline CDR1 ENHRY, CDR2 SYGVKD. The CDR3 nucleotides read TGTGCCACCTCTAAGGGGGGCGTCGACACCGGGGAGCTGTTTTTT. Translated, it gives CATSKGGVDTGELFF.

This clonotype is medium-sized in the sample. The chain links TRBV7-2 to TRBJ2-2; 9 bases are shared with TRBD2. The CDR3 covers 15 residues. CDR1 and CDR2 from the germline V gene are SGHTA and FQGNSA. J gave up 7 bases and V 9 bases, and 12 bases lay outside the gene matches. CDR3 nucleotides: TGTGCCAGTAACCCGGGACTAGCAGGGAGCGGGGAGCTGTTTTTT. Translated, it gives CASNPGLAGSGELFF.

By its share, this clonotype is medium-sized. The chain couples TRBV24-1 to TRBJ1-1, with D unclear. CDR1 and CDR2 (germline): KGHDR, SFDVKD. The CDR3 has 14 residues. The V end lost 2 bases, the J end lost 3 bases, and 9 bases lay between the germline ends. In DNA form, the CDR3 reads TGTGCCACCAGTGATTCTGGCGGGCACACTGAAGCTTTCTTT. It codes for CATSDSGGHTEAFF.